The entry below describes one TCR beta chain. The V segment lost 5 bases and the J segment 1 base; nucleotides outside the gene matches: 9. The length of the CDR3 is 15 residues. Germline loops: CDR1 SGHRS, CDR2 YFSETQ. This entry is derived from a study of blood T cell repertoires in COVID-19. Study in general: Both acute and convalescent COVID-19 samples were obtained from the United States, Italy and Spain. Sources were T cells, B-cell-depleted T cells, or PBMCs; the material itself was cDNA or gDNA.

Original handling: Cell counts per sample came from amplifying reference gene primers. Some clones are missing from TCRdb's copy, which holds only in-frame ones; the method was immunoSEQ multiplex PCR. Clone size and V and J calls were adopted from that table, with D and trimming inferred from the DNA. This sample has some 200,000 clones; approximately 87% occur once, and the top ten carry around 2.7%. The sequencing input was peripheral blood. The origin of this receptor is a middle-aged man with active or convalescent COVID-19. The V and J genes are TRBV5-1 and TRBJ2-7; 7 bases line up with TRBD1. The CDR3 region is CASRLGTATSYEQYF. The CDR3 bases are TGCGCCAGCAGACTCGGGACAGCGACTTCCTACGAGCAGTACTTC.